These 19 T cell receptor beta chains came from one sample sequenced in a study of blood T cell repertoires in COVID-19 (TCRdb year 2020). Library prep was done by the immunoSEQ multiplex PCR assay. TCRdb took over this immuneACCESS table, retaining in-frame rearrangements with V and J assigned. Such tables are incomplete; in checked studies, under half of the missing clones stem from an unresolved V gene, and the remainder is unexplained. The sample includes 300,000 to 350,000 clones, with approximately 90% observed a single time. The top ten constitute 6.8% of the sample. Sequencing was carried out using peripheral blood. The source of these receptors is a woman in her 30s with COVID-19, enrolled during active disease.

This chain uses TRBV9 with TRBJ2-1, with D possibly matching TRBD2 (6 bases). The CDR3 totals 15 residues. V shed 4 bases and J shed 7 bases, with 18 bases lying between them. CDR1 and CDR2 (germline): SGDLS, YYNGEE. In DNA form, the CDR3 reads TGTGCCAGCAGCCCCCGGGGGAACGTTGGGAATGAGCAGTTCTTC. It codes for CASSPRGNVGNEQFF.

This chain uses TRBV12-5 with TRBJ2-1; 9 bases map to TRBD1. The length of the CDR3 is 15 residues. Germline-derived CDR1 and CDR2 are LGHNT and FRNRAP. V shed 1 base and J 9 bases; nucleotides not matched to a gene: 7. The DNA for the CDR3 is TGTGCTAGTGGTTTGGGGCGGACAGGGGAGGGTGAGCAGTTCTTC. This sequence encodes CASGLGRTGEGEQFF.

The chain carries TRBV20-1 and TRBJ2-1; 11 bases align to TRBD2. Germline CDR1 is DFQATT and CDR2 is SNEGSKA (reference sequence). V trimming: 3 bases; J trimming: 5 bases; junction bases outside the gene matches: 12. The CDR3 spans 17 residues. The CDR3 protein is CSASPGLLAGGDNEQFF. The CDR3 region has the DNA TGCAGTGCTAGTCCGGGCCTCTTAGCGGGAGGGGACAATGAGCAGTTCTTC.

The chain couples TRBV5-1 to TRBJ1-4; 9 bases agree with TRBD1. J was trimmed by 9 bases and V by 2 bases; bases with no gene match: 8. The CDR3 has 15 residues. Germline V gene lookup returns CDR1 SGHRS and CDR2 YFSETQ. The CDR3 here is CASSLPGQGNQKLFF. DNA for the CDR3: TGCGCCAGCAGCTTACCAGGACAGGGGAATCAAAAACTGTTTTTT.

The table lists this clone with a few counts. The rearrangement joins TRBV13 to TRBJ2-2; 9 positions agree with TRBD1. The CDR3 totals 15 residues. V trimming: 4 bases; J trimming: 8 bases; junction bases outside the gene matches: 8. CDR1 is PRHDT and CDR2 is FYEKMQ in the germline V gene (reference sequence). CDR3 amino acids: CASSSKDRGTGELFF. CDR3 sequence (DNA): TGTGCCAGCAGCTCCAAAGACAGGGGGACAGGGGAGCTGTTTTTT.

The genes are TRBV6-5 and TRBJ1-3; D remains ambiguous. This CDR3 contains 15 residues. V was cut by 6 bases and J by 0 bases, with 12 bases left in between. The germline CDR1 and CDR2 sequences are MNHEY and SVGAGI. The chain's CDR3 is CASSATATSGNTIYF. In DNA, the CDR3 is TGTGCCAGCAGCGCTACAGCTACCTCTGGAAACACCATATATTTT.

The V gene is TRBV30, the J gene TRBJ2-2; 7 nucleotides match TRBD1. This CDR3 comprises 15 residues. J was trimmed by 1 base and V by 7 bases; bases with no gene match: 9. From germline, CDR1 is GTSNPN and CDR2 SVGIG (reference sequence). The CDR3 is CALAAGTVNTGELFF. Here the CDR3 DNA reads TGTGCCTTGGCCGCCGGGACAGTGAACACCGGGGAGCTGTTTTTT.

The chain recombines TRBV19 with TRBJ2-7; the D gene is possibly TRBD1 (6 bases). The CDR3 has 15 residues. CDR1 and CDR2 from the germline V gene are LNHDA and SQIVND (reference sequence). V was trimmed by 5 bases and J by 3 bases, leaving 17 bases between them. CDR3 nucleotides: TGTGCCAGTAGTGTACAGGGAATGGGTAGCTACGAGCAGTACTTC. Its translation: CASSVQGMGSYEQYF.

The rearrangement uses TRBV4-1 and TRBJ2-2; 8 bases agree with TRBD1. The J segment lost 4 bases and the V segment lost 0 bases, leaving 4 bases of the junction unmatched. Per the germline V gene, CDR1 is MGHRA and CDR2 is YSYEKL. This CDR3 has 16 amino acids. This chain's CDR3 is CASSQEGTGGTGELFF. The DNA for the CDR3 is TGCGCCAGCAGCCAAGAAGGGACAGGAGGCACCGGGGAGCTGTTTTTT.

J is TRBJ2-1 and V is TRBV15; D remains unclear. CDR1 and CDR2 (germline): LNHNV, YYDKDF (reference sequence). V was clipped by 2 bases and J by 7 bases, with 9 bases between them. The CDR3 is 13 residues long. The CDR3, as DNA: TGTGCCACCAGCAGACCAGTGGTGAATGAGCAGTTCTTC. Its translation is CATSRPVVNEQFF.

This chain uses TRBV18 with TRBJ2-3, with D possibly matching TRBD1 (5 bases). V lost 2 bases, J lost 2 bases, and 11 bases lay in between. Germline V gene lookup returns CDR1 KGHSH and CDR2 LQKENI. This CDR3 is built from 15 residues. CDR3 residues: CASSPSGQFTDTQYF. The DNA of the CDR3 is TGTGCCAGCTCACCATCCGGACAATTCACAGATACGCAGTATTTT.

The chain employs TRBV7-2 and TRBJ2-7, with 10 bases lining up with TRBD2. From germline, CDR1 is SGHTA and CDR2 FQGNSA. CDR3 length: 15 residues. V was clipped by 1 base and J by 3 bases; unmatched bases: 3. The CDR3 nucleotides read TGTGCCAGCAGCTTAGAACTAGCGGGAAGCTACGAGCAGTACTTC. Amino acid sequence: CASSLELAGSYEQYF.

The chain joins TRBV13 to TRBJ2-3; TRBD2 agrees at 10 bases. The CDR3 extends over 18 amino acids. In germline, CDR1 is PRHDT, CDR2 FYEKMQ (reference sequence). J lost 3 bases, V lost 3 bases, and 12 bases had no gene match. CDR3 sequence (DNA): TGTGCCAGCAGCTTTGGGACTAGCGACAATACAGGTACAGATACGCAGTATTTT. It encodes CASSFGTSDNTGTDTQYF. The whole variable domain, filled in from reference TRBV13 and TRBJ2-3, reads AAGVIQSPRHLIKEKRETATLKCYPIPRHDTVYWYQQGPGQDPQFLISFYEKMQSDKGSIPDRFSAQQFSDYHSELNMSSLELGDSALYFCASSFGTSDNTGTDTQYFGPGTRLTVL.

The rearrangement links TRBV3-1 (or the pseudogene TRBV3-2) to TRBJ2-5, with 8 positions matching TRBD2. This CDR3 is built from 14 residues. The V segment lost 8 bases and the J segment 4 bases; nucleotides outside the gene matches: 9. The germline V gene encodes CDR1 LGHDT and CDR2 YNNKEL (reference sequence). CDR3 in DNA: TGTGCCAGCTCCCCCCCGGGAGGGGGAGAGACCCAGTACTTC. Protein sequence: CASSPPGGGETQYF.

V usage is TRBV6-6 and J usage is TRBJ1-1; 8 bases fit TRBD1. Germline assignment: CDR1 MNHNY and CDR2 SVGAGI (reference sequence). The CDR3 spans 15 residues. After removal of 0 bases from V and 11 bases from J, the junction contained 11 bases not matched to a gene. The CDR3 loop reads CASSYSPPGQARAFF. The CDR3 bases are TGTGCCAGCAGTTACTCACCACCGGGACAGGCTCGGGCTTTCTTT.

The rearrangement joins TRBV27 to TRBJ2-3, with D uncertain. Germline V gene sequence: CDR1 MNHEY, CDR2 SMNVEV (reference sequence). The CDR3 runs 14 residues. With 5 bases removed from V and 3 bases from J, the gap between germline ends came to 12 bases. CDR3 nucleotides: TGTGCCAGCAGTCCACCCGGGTGGACAGATACGCAGTATTTT. Amino acid sequence: CASSPPGWTDTQYF.

The chain is built from TRBV4-1 and TRBJ2-5; TRBD1 agrees at 7 bases. The germline gives CDR1 MGHRA, CDR2 YSYEKL. V lost 2 bases, J lost 5 bases, and 8 bases stayed unmatched. CDR3 size: 15 residues. The CDR3 coding sequence is TGCGCCAGCAGCCAAATGACAGGGCATCGGGAGACCCAGTACTTC. It encodes CASSQMTGHRETQYF.

This chain joins TRBV6-5 and TRBJ1-5; D gene unclear. Trimming shortened V by 5 bases and J by 0 bases, and 11 bases separated the two germline ends. Per the germline V gene, CDR1 is MNHEY and CDR2 is SVGAGI. CDR3 size: 15 residues. The CDR3 DNA follows: TGTGCCAGCAGTCGGGAAGGCGATAGCAATCAGCCCCAGCATTTT. This codes for CASSREGDSNQPQHF.

The CDR3 sequence: CAWSGGPTGNTIYF. Written as DNA, the CDR3 is TGTGCCTGGAGTGGAGGCCCAACCGGAAACACCATATATTTT. This chain connects TRBV30 to TRBJ1-3; no definite D call. Germline V gene data show CDR1 as GTSNPN and CDR2 as SVGIG (reference sequence). CDR3 size: 14 residues. V was shortened by 1 base and J by 4 bases, with 11 bases between the two germline ends.